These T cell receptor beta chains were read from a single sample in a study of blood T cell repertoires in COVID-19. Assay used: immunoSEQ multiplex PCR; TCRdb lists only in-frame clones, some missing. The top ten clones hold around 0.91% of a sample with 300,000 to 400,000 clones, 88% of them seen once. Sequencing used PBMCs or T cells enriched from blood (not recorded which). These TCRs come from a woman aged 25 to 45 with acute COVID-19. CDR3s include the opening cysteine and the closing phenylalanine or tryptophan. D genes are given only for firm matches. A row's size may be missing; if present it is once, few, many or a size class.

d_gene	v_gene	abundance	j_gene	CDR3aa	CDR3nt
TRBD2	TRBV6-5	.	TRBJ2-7	CASSLLAGDYEQYF	TGTGCCAGCAGTCTACTAGCGGGGGACTACGAGCAGTACTTC
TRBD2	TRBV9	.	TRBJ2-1	CASSVDLAGGFNEQFF	TGTGCCAGCAGCGTAGATCTAGCGGGGGGGTTTAATGAGCAGTTCTTC
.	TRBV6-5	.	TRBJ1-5	CACHIDSNQPQHF	TGTGCCTGTCACATTGATAGCAATCAGCCCCAGCATTTT
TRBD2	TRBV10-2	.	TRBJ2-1	CASSDGSGGSSSYNEQFF	TGCGCCAGCAGTGACGGTAGCGGGGGGTCGAGCTCCTACAATGAGCAGTTCTTC
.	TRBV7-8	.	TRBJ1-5	CASGLQANQPQHF	TGTGCCAGCGGTCTGCAGGCCAATCAGCCCCAGCATTTT
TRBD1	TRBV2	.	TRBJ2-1	CASSADRGSYNEQFF	TGTGCCAGCAGTGCTGACAGGGGCTCGTACAATGAGCAGTTCTTC
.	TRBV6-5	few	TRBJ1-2	CASTNGGAGYTF	TGTGCCAGCACCAACGGGGGGGCCGGCTACACCTTC
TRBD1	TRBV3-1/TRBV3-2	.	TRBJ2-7	CASSPRTGSYEQYF	TGTGCCAGCAGCCCGCGGACAGGCTCCTACGAGCAGTACTTC
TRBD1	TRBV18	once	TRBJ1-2	CASSPLAQGDNYGYTF	TGTGCCAGCTCACCCCTTGCACAGGGGGATAACTATGGCTACACCTTC
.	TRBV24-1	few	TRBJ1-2	CATSDGSYGYTF	TGTGCCACCAGTGATGGGAGCTATGGCTACACCTTC
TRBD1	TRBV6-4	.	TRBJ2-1	CASSDRQGYEQFF	TGTGCCAGCAGTGACAGACAGGGGTATGAGCAGTTCTTC
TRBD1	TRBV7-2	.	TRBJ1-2	CASSPGQESTGYTF	TGTGCCAGCAGCCCCGGACAGGAGTCGACGGGCTACACCTTC
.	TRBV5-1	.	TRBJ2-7	CASSLGALPSYEQYF	TGCGCCAGCAGCTTGGGGGCCTTACCCTCGTACGAGCAGTACTTC
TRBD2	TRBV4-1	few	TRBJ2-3	CASSLGLAKDTQYF	TGCGCCAGCAGCCTCGGACTAGCGAAAGATACGCAGTATTTT
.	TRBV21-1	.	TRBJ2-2	CASSKSWLSRLAGENTGELFF	TGTGCCAGCAGCAAATCATGGCTTTCGCGACTAGCGGGGGAAAACACCGGGGAGCTGTTTTTT
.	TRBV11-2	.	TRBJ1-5	CASSPGGLGNQPQHF	TGTGCCAGCAGCCCCGGGGGGTTGGGCAATCAGCCCCAGCATTTT
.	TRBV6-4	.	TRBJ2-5	CASSPTGGRQETQYF	TGTGCCAGCAGTCCGACAGGTGGACGGCAAGAGACCCAGTACTTC
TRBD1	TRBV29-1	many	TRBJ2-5	CSVGVGTGFQETQYF	TGCAGCGTTGGCGTCGGGACAGGTTTTCAAGAGACCCAGTACTTC